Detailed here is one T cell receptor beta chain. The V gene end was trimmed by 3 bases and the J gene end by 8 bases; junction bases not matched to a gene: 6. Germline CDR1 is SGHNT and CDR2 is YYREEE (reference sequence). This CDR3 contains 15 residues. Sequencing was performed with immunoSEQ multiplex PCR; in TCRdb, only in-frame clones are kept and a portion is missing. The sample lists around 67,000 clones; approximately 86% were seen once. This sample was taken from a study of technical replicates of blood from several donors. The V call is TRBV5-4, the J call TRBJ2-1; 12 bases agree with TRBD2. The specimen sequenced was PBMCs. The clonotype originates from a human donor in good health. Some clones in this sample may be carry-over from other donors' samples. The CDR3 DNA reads TGTGCCAGCAGCTCAAAGACTAGCGGGGGTGATGAGCAGTTCTTC. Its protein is CASSSKTSGGDEQFF.